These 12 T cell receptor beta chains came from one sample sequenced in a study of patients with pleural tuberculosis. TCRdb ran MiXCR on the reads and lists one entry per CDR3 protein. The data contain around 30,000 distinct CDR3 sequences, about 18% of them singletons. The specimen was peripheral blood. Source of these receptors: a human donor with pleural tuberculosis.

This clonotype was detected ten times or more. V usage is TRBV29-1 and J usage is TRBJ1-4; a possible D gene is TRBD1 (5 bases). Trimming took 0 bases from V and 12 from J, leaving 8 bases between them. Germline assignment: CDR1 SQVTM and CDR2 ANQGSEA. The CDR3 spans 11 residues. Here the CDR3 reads CSVEERGELFF. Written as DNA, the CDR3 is TGCAGCGTTGAAGAGAGGGGAGAACTGTTTTTT.

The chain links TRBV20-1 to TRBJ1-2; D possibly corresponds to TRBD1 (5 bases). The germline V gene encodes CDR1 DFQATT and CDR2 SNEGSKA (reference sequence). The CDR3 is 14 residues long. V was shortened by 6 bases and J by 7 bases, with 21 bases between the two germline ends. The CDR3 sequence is CSAREVQGSFGYTF. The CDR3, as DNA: TGCAGTGCCCGAGAGGTTCAGGGTTCCTTTGGCTACACCTTC.

Here the CDR3 DNA reads TGTGCCAGCAGTACCTTATTCGAAGCTTTCTTT. It yields the protein CASSTLFEAFF. V and J are TRBV28 and TRBJ1-1; D gene unclear. In germline, CDR1 is MDHEN, CDR2 SYDVKM. CDR3 length: 11 amino acids. The V end was cut by 5 bases, the J end by 8 bases, with 9 bases between.

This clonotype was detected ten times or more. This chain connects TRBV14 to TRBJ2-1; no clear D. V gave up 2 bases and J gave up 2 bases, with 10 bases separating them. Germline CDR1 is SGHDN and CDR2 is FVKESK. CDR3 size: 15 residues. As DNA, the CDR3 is TGTGCCAGCAGCCAATACTTAGCAACCTACAATGAGCAGTTCTTC. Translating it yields CASSQYLATYNEQFF.

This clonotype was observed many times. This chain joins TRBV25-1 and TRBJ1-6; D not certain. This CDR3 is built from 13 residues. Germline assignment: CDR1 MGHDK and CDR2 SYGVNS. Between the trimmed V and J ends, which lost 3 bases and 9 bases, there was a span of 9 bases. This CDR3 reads CASSDPAGSPLHF. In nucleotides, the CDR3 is TGTGCCAGCAGTGATCCGGCGGGTTCACCCCTCCACTTT.

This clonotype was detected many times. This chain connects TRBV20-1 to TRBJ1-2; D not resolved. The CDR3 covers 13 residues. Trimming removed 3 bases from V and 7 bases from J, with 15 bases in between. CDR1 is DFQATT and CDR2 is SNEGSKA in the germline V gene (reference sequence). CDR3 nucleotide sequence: TGCAGTGCTAGGGGAGATGCGACGAGTGGCTACACCTTC. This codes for CSARGDATSGYTF.

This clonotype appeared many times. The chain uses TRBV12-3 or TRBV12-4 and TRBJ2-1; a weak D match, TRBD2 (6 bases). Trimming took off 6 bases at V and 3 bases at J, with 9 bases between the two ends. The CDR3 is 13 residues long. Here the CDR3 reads CASRPGLYNEQFF. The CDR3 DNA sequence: TGTGCCAGCAGACCGGGACTCTACAATGAGCAGTTCTTC.

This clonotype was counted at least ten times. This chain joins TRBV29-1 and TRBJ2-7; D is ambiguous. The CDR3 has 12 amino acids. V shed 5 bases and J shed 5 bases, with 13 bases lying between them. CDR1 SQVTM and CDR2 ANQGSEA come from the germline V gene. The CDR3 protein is CSVTTGRDEQYF. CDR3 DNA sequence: TGCAGCGTTACGACTGGTCGCGACGAGCAGTACTTC.

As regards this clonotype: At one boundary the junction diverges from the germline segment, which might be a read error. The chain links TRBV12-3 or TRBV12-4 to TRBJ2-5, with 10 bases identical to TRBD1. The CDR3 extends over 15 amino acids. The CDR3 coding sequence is TGTGTCAGCAGCCATGGGACAGGGGTCCAAGAGACACAGTACTTC. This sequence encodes CVSSHGTGVQETQYF.

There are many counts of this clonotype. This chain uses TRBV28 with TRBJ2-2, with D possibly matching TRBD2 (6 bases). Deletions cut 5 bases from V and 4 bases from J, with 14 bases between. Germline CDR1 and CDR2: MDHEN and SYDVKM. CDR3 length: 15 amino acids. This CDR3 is CASSPHLLATGELFF. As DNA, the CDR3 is TGTGCCAGCAGTCCCCACCTACTAGCCACCGGGGAGCTGTTTTTT.

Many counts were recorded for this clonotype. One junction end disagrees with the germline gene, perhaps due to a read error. Written as DNA, the CDR3 is TGTGCCAGCAGAAGTGGACAGGTCCATGGGGGCTGCACCTTC. Translating it yields CASRSGQVHGGCTF. The V gene is TRBV28, the J gene TRBJ1-2, with 7 bases lining up with TRBD1. The CDR3 totals 14 residues. The germline V gene encodes CDR1 MDHEN and CDR2 SYDVKM.

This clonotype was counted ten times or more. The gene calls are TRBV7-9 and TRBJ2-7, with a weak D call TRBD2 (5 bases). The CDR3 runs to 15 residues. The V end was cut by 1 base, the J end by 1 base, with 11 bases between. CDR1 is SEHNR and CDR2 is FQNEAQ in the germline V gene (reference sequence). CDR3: CASSLGTGRSYEQYF. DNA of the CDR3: TGTGCCAGCAGCTTAGGCACGGGAAGGTCCTACGAGCAGTACTTC.